The clone carrying this T cell receptor (beta chain) was found a few times. Its antigen is unidentified. The sample belongs to a study of cytomegalovirus exposure and HLA in healthy donors. As for the study in general: The study placed roughly four fifths of its approximately 400 genotyped donors in the Caucasian-associated ancestry cluster.

The PCR contained 60 Vbeta and 13 Jbeta primers. TCRdb's copy holds only in-frame clones and misses some; the assay was immunoSEQ multiplex PCR. The repertoire holds around 170,000 clones, with over 80% as singletons. Findings of the study overall: Earlier analysis found most TCR beta V segments productive about 87% or about 30% of the time. Presence/absence analyses assumed roughly uniform sequencing depth across donors. CMV antigen specificity of a few CMV-associated chains was confirmed in vitro.

With V trimmed by 5 bases and J by 9 bases, 8 bases remained unmatched. This CDR3 has 13 residues. From germline, CDR1 is MNHEY and CDR2 SVGAGI. The source is a man aged 35-49 years in good health and CMV-seropositive. This chain joins TRBV6-5 and TRBJ2-7, with 9 bases aligning to TRBD2. Sample: PBMCs. The DNA for the CDR3 is TGTGCCAGCAGTCCGCGGGGGGGAGGTTGGCAGTACTTC. Its protein is CASSPRGGGWQYF.